This T cell receptor (beta chain) was observed in a study of blood T cell repertoires in COVID-19 (dated by TCRdb to the early 2020s). General notes on the study: The collaborator samples originated in the United States, Italy and Spain and spanned the acute and convalescent phases of COVID-19. The material from the prospective study consisted of cDNA or gDNA derived from T cells, B-cell-depleted T cells, or PBMCs. The dataset comprised deeply sampled blood TCRbeta repertoires from subjects exposed to, actively infected with, or recovered from COVID-19. The repertoires were released in a freely available public database meant as a resource for research on the immune response to SARS-CoV-2. Samples were obtained from the ongoing ImmuneRACE study (first 160 participants) and from some 1,200 subjects provided by 6 global collaborators. Nearly every sample came with metadata listing a de-identified subject ID, COVID-19 status, age in years and sex. Where available, HLA class I and class II types were obtained from metadata supplied by the sample provider rather than from assay-based typing. Findings and caveats that apply to the study as a whole: The amount of clinical and demographic metadata varied by source and participant and was provided uncurated.

TCRbeta CDR3 regions were amplified from genomic DNA by means of the immunoSEQ Assay, a bias-controlled multiplex PCR. On the study's bioinformatics: Within the assay, amplification of reference gene primers was used to estimate how many nucleated cells each sample contained. Sequence reads were collapsed and filtered to measure the absolute abundance of every unique TCRbeta CDR3 rearrangement. For each sample, productive Simpson clonality was calculated as the square root of Simpson's diversity index across productive rearrangements. TCRdb limited this immuneACCESS table to in-frame rearrangements with V and J called. A share of clones is missing; checked studies link under half to unresolved V genes, and the rest is unexplained. V, J and clone size derive from that table, while D and trimming were established from the DNA sequence. The sample table shows 100,000 to 150,000 clones, and around 83% are seen once. The ten largest make up about an eighth of the sample.

Whole blood was collected in K2EDTA tubes by collaborating institutions according to the institutions' own protocols. For TCRbeta analysis, collaborators shipped samples as frozen whole blood, isolated PBMCs, or DNA extracted from either of those sample types. Concerning this clone itself: The antigen this receptor binds is unknown. One end of the junction fails to match germline, which may point to a read error.

Source material: peripheral blood. The sequence came from a man in his 60s with acute or convalescent COVID-19.

CDR3 reads: CASPPGRGTSGPYNEQFF. The nucleotide sequence reads as follows: TGTGCCAGCCCACCAGGGAGAGGGACTAGCGGACCCTACAATGAGCAGTTCTTC. This sequence uses TRBV18 and TRBJ2-1; 11 of the junction bases match TRBD2. The CDR3 covers 18 residues, taking in both the cysteine and the phenylalanine. The only DNA kept is the CDR3, 54 bases in frame from the first base. CDR1 and CDR2 were assigned from the germline V gene as KGHSH and LQKENI.